The 4 T cell receptor beta chains reported below all come from one sample, sequenced in a study of cytomegalovirus exposure and HLA in healthy donors. The repertoire was sequenced with immunoSEQ multiplex PCR; TCRdb's copy has only in-frame clones and lacks some. The profile covers 250,000 to 350,000 clones, with roughly 85% appearing a single time and approximately 0.84% taken by the ten largest. Material for sequencing was PBMCs. These receptors were taken from a woman in her late teens or twenties in good health and CMV-seronegative.

Note on this clone: This same CDR3 is encoded by further DNA sequences in the sample. This sequence joins TRBV27 and TRBJ2-7, with a weak D call TRBD2 (7 bases). Germline lookup yields CDR1 MNHEY and CDR2 SMNVEV (reference sequence). CDR3 length: 15 residues. V was pared by 3 bases and J by 1 base, with 13 bases between. The CDR3 nucleotides are TGTGCCAGCAGTTTCGGGGGGCGAGGGTCCTACGAGCAGTACTTC. It codes for CASSFGGRGSYEQYF.

The V and J genes are TRBV29-1 and TRBJ1-1; the D gene is possibly TRBD1 (5 bases). Germline CDR1 and CDR2: SQVTM and ANQGSEA. The CDR3 length is 13 residues. With 5 bases removed from V and 3 bases from J, the gap between germline ends came to 13 bases. CDR3 amino acids: CSVSGFSYTEAFF. The CDR3 bases are TGCAGCGTTTCAGGGTTCTCCTACACTGAAGCTTTCTTT.

This clone is a singleton in its sample. The chain employs TRBV2 and TRBJ2-4; tentative D call: TRBD2 (6 bases). This CDR3 has 14 amino acids. Germline lookup yields CDR1 SNHLY and CDR2 FYNNEI. Trimming removed 2 bases at V and 5 bases at J, with 10 bases between. Here the CDR3 DNA reads TGTGCCAGCAGTGAATTGCGGGGCCAAAACATTCAGTACTTC. It encodes CASSELRGQNIQYF.

This sequence joins TRBV18 and TRBJ2-7, with D possibly matching TRBD2 (5 bases). V was clipped by 5 bases and J by 4 bases, with 21 bases between them. Germline V lookup: CDR1 KGHSH, CDR2 LQKENI. CDR3 length equals 16 residues. CDR3 amino acids: CASSSGLLGQGYEQYF. The CDR3 DNA reads as TGTGCCAGCTCAAGCGGCTTACTAGGCCAAGGGTACGAGCAGTACTTC.